Listed below are T cell receptor beta chains from one sample, sequenced in a study of OX40 agonist ivuxolimab in advanced cancers. Assay: immunoSEQ multiplex PCR; the TCRdb copy retains only in-frame clones and omits some. The sample contains fewer than 100,000 clones, less than 85% of which appear only once. The sample was CD4+ or CD8+ T cells sorted from blood, taken in a trial of the OX40 agonist ivuxolimab. These receptors originate from an adult with an advanced solid tumor such as melanoma, head and neck, liver or kidney cancer. Each CDR3 is given with its conserved first and last residue. The order of the fields is J gene, V gene, clone size, D gene, CDR3 DNA, CDR3 protein. The D gene is left open where the match is weak. Part of the rows lack a size; the others show once, few, many or a class for expanded clones.

j_call: TRBJ2-5
v_call: TRBV9
clone_size: -
d_call: TRBD1
cdr3_nt: TGTGCCAGCAGCGCTGGTCCCGGGACAGGGTCATACCAAGAGACCCAGTACTTC
cdr3_aa: CASSAGPGTGSYQETQYF

j_call: TRBJ1-2
v_call: TRBV4-2
clone_size: few
d_call: -
cdr3_nt: TGTGCCAGCAGCCCCAGGCGTGTAGGGAATAACTATGGCTACACCTTC
cdr3_aa: CASSPRRVGNNYGYTF

j_call: TRBJ2-1
v_call: TRBV6-1
clone_size: -
d_call: -
cdr3_nt: TGTGCCAGCACTGATGGGGCCAGCACCGGTGAGCAGTTCTTC
cdr3_aa: CASTDGASTGEQFF

j_call: TRBJ1-4
v_call: TRBV18
clone_size: once
d_call: -
cdr3_nt: TGTGCCAGCTCACCACGAGTACTTTCAGCTAATGAAAAACTGTTTTTT
cdr3_aa: CASSPRVLSANEKLFF

j_call: TRBJ1-5
v_call: TRBV10-3
clone_size: once
d_call: -
cdr3_nt: TGTGCCATCCAAGCGGAAGGGGGTTATCAGCCCCAGCATTTT
cdr3_aa: CAIQAEGGYQPQHF

j_call: TRBJ1-3
v_call: TRBV6-4
clone_size: -
d_call: -
cdr3_nt: TGTGCCAGCAGTGACTCCAACAAAAGCTTCTCTGGAAACACCATATATTTT
cdr3_aa: CASSDSNKSFSGNTIYF

j_call: TRBJ1-5
v_call: TRBV6-6
clone_size: few
d_call: -
cdr3_nt: TGTGCCAGCACCTTTACAGGGAGCAATCAGCCCCAGCATTTT
cdr3_aa: CASTFTGSNQPQHF

j_call: TRBJ1-2
v_call: TRBV5-1
clone_size: -
d_call: -
cdr3_nt: TGCGCCAGCGGTGGTATAGGAGGGTATGGCTACACCTTC
cdr3_aa: CASGGIGGYGYTF

j_call: TRBJ2-2
v_call: TRBV9
clone_size: -
d_call: -
cdr3_nt: TGTGCCAGCAGCTTAGCGGACGCGAACACCGGGGAGCTGTTTTTT
cdr3_aa: CASSLADANTGELFF

j_call: TRBJ2-7
v_call: TRBV6-5
clone_size: -
d_call: -
cdr3_nt: TGTGCCAGCAGTGACGCCTACGAGCAGTACTTC
cdr3_aa: CASSDAYEQYF

j_call: TRBJ1-1
v_call: TRBV12-5
clone_size: once
d_call: -
cdr3_nt: TGTGCTAGTGGTTTCCAACACAGGGTTGCTGAAGCTTTCTTT
cdr3_aa: CASGFQHRVAEAFF

j_call: TRBJ1-3
v_call: TRBV2
clone_size: -
d_call: TRBD1
cdr3_nt: TGTGCCAGCAAGGGGACAGTTGGAGGAAACACCATATATTTT
cdr3_aa: CASKGTVGGNTIYF

j_call: TRBJ2-5
v_call: TRBV5-6
clone_size: -
d_call: -
cdr3_nt: TGTGCCAGCAGCTTGGAAAAGACCCAGTACTTC
cdr3_aa: CASSLEKTQYF

j_call: TRBJ1-2
v_call: TRBV28
clone_size: -
d_call: TRBD1
cdr3_nt: TGTGCCAGCAGTTTATATGTACAGGGGGCATATGGCTACACCTTC
cdr3_aa: CASSLYVQGAYGYTF

j_call: TRBJ1-4
v_call: TRBV27
clone_size: -
d_call: -
cdr3_nt: TGTGCCAGCAGTTTTCAGGGGAGGTCTAATGAAAAACTGTTTTTT
cdr3_aa: CASSFQGRSNEKLFF

j_call: TRBJ1-5
v_call: TRBV6-5
clone_size: -
d_call: -
cdr3_nt: TGTGCCAGCAGTTTAGTCCAAAATCAGCCCCAGCATTTT
cdr3_aa: CASSLVQNQPQHF

j_call: TRBJ2-1
v_call: TRBV9
clone_size: once
d_call: -
cdr3_nt: TGTGCCAGCAGCTCATACAACTCCAATGAGCAGTTCTTC
cdr3_aa: CASSSYNSNEQFF

j_call: TRBJ1-1
v_call: TRBV6-5
clone_size: -
d_call: -
cdr3_nt: TGTGCCAGCAAGGAGGGATCGGGTGAAGCTTTCTTT
cdr3_aa: CASKEGSGEAFF

j_call: TRBJ2-2
v_call: TRBV28
clone_size: -
d_call: -
cdr3_nt: TGTGCCAGCTCGGGGTGGGAGCTGTTTTTT
cdr3_aa: CASSGWELFF

j_call: TRBJ2-2
v_call: TRBV19
clone_size: -
d_call: -
cdr3_nt: TGTGCCAGTAGTATCAAGGCCTCCACCGGGGAGCTGTTTTTT
cdr3_aa: CASSIKASTGELFF

j_call: TRBJ2-7
v_call: TRBV6-5
clone_size: -
d_call: TRBD2
cdr3_nt: TGTGCCAGCAGTCAGACTAGCGGGATGCAGTACTTC
cdr3_aa: CASSQTSGMQYF

j_call: TRBJ1-1
v_call: TRBV5-1
clone_size: -
d_call: -
cdr3_nt: TGCGCCAGCAGCTTGACAAGTCAGATGAACACTGAAGCTTTCTTT
cdr3_aa: CASSLTSQMNTEAFF

j_call: TRBJ1-1
v_call: TRBV5-1
clone_size: -
d_call: TRBD1
cdr3_nt: TGCGCCAGCAGCATCGGGACAGCTAACACTGAAGCTTTCTTT
cdr3_aa: CASSIGTANTEAFF

j_call: TRBJ2-7
v_call: TRBV11-2
clone_size: -
d_call: TRBD2
cdr3_nt: TGTGCCAGCAGCTTGAATCCGGGGGGGTACGAGCAGTACTTC
cdr3_aa: CASSLNPGGYEQYF

j_call: TRBJ2-5
v_call: TRBV6-1
clone_size: -
d_call: TRBD2
cdr3_nt: TGTGCCAGCAGTGAATCCCTAAGGGGCACTAGCGGGAGGGAGACCCAGTACTTC
cdr3_aa: CASSESLRGTSGRETQYF

j_call: TRBJ2-2
v_call: TRBV28
clone_size: -
d_call: -
cdr3_nt: TGTGCCAGCCGCGCATTACCTACCGGGGAGCTGTTTTTT
cdr3_aa: CASRALPTGELFF

j_call: TRBJ1-1
v_call: TRBV18
clone_size: -
d_call: -
cdr3_nt: TGTGCCAGCTCACCCGGGACGAACACTGAAGCTTTCTTT
cdr3_aa: CASSPGTNTEAFF

j_call: TRBJ1-6
v_call: TRBV18
clone_size: -
d_call: TRBD1
cdr3_nt: TGTGCCAGCTCGCACAACAGGGGGCAAGTCCCTTCACCCCTCCACTTT
cdr3_aa: CASSHNRGQVPSPLHF

j_call: TRBJ1-5
v_call: TRBV18
clone_size: -
d_call: -
cdr3_nt: TGTGCCAGCTCACCCGGGACGGATAGCAATCAGCCCCAGCATTTT
cdr3_aa: CASSPGTDSNQPQHF

j_call: TRBJ2-4
v_call: TRBV15
clone_size: -
d_call: TRBD2
cdr3_nt: TGTGCCACCAGCAGACGAGCGGGAGGGCCGTCCAAAAACATTCAGTACTTC
cdr3_aa: CATSRRAGGPSKNIQYF

j_call: TRBJ1-2
v_call: TRBV2
clone_size: -
d_call: TRBD1
cdr3_nt: TGTGCCAGCAGTAGCGGGACAGGGGTTGCCGGTGGCTACACCTTC
cdr3_aa: CASSSGTGVAGGYTF

j_call: TRBJ2-3
v_call: TRBV20-1
clone_size: few
d_call: -
cdr3_nt: TGCAGTGCCGTCCTCCCCCCGGCGCAGTATTTT
cdr3_aa: CSAVLPPAQYF

j_call: TRBJ2-1
v_call: TRBV27
clone_size: -
d_call: -
cdr3_nt: TGTGCCAGCGGGACCTTTGGGTACAATGAGCAGTTCTTC
cdr3_aa: CASGTFGYNEQFF

j_call: TRBJ2-1
v_call: TRBV19
clone_size: -
d_call: TRBD1
cdr3_nt: TGTGCCAGTAGTCCCTGGACAGGGGCGCGGATTGAGCAGTTCTTC
cdr3_aa: CASSPWTGARIEQFF

j_call: TRBJ2-1
v_call: TRBV30
clone_size: -
d_call: TRBD1
cdr3_nt: TGTGCCTGGGGGGGACAGCTCGCCAATGAGCAGTTCTTC
cdr3_aa: CAWGGQLANEQFF

j_call: TRBJ2-1
v_call: TRBV28
clone_size: -
d_call: TRBD2
cdr3_nt: TGTGCCAGCAGACCTACCCTAGCGGGTGGGCAGTTCTTC
cdr3_aa: CASRPTLAGGQFF

j_call: TRBJ2-3
v_call: TRBV13
clone_size: -
d_call: -
cdr3_nt: TGTGCCAGCAGCCCCTACACAGATACGCAGTATTTT
cdr3_aa: CASSPYTDTQYF

j_call: TRBJ1-4
v_call: TRBV19
clone_size: -
d_call: TRBD1
cdr3_nt: TGTGCCAGTAGGCCCTCGGGACAGTTAAATGAAAAACTGTTTTTT
cdr3_aa: CASRPSGQLNEKLFF

j_call: TRBJ2-7
v_call: TRBV9
clone_size: -
d_call: -
cdr3_nt: TGTGCCAGCAGCGCAACGTCAGGGTTAACTCCCTACGAGCAGTACTTC
cdr3_aa: CASSATSGLTPYEQYF

j_call: TRBJ2-7
v_call: TRBV28
clone_size: -
d_call: -
cdr3_nt: TGTGCCAGCAGTTCCCCCGACGGGCTATACGAGCAGTACTTC
cdr3_aa: CASSSPDGLYEQYF

j_call: TRBJ2-4
v_call: TRBV5-1
clone_size: -
d_call: -
cdr3_nt: TGCGCCAGCAGCTTGCTGGGCGGATCAATAGCCAAAAACATTCAGTACTTC
cdr3_aa: CASSLLGGSIAKNIQYF

j_call: TRBJ1-2
v_call: TRBV4-1
clone_size: once
d_call: -
cdr3_nt: TGCGCCAGCAGCCAGGCACAGGAAGGCAGTCCTTTCACCTTC
cdr3_aa: CASSQAQEGSPFTF

j_call: TRBJ2-1
v_call: TRBV10-2
clone_size: -
d_call: -
cdr3_nt: TGCGCCAGCAGTGAGTTTTTGAATGAGCAGTTCTTC
cdr3_aa: CASSEFLNEQFF

j_call: TRBJ2-6
v_call: TRBV5-6
clone_size: -
d_call: -
cdr3_nt: TGTGCCAGCAGCTTGCCCGGGGCCAACGTCCTGACTTTC
cdr3_aa: CASSLPGANVLTF

j_call: TRBJ2-1
v_call: TRBV7-3
clone_size: few
d_call: -
cdr3_nt: TGTGCCAGCAGCTTATTCAGCCTCAATGAGCAGTTCTTC
cdr3_aa: CASSLFSLNEQFF